Listed here are 24 T cell receptor beta chains from one sample, sequenced in a study of blood T cell repertoires in COVID-19. Clones were read by immunoSEQ multiplex PCR, and TCRdb kept only the in-frame ones, dropping some. The repertoire holds more than 250,000 clones, with 86% as singletons. Sequencing was carried out using peripheral blood. The receptors come from a young woman who had recovered from COVID-19.

This chain joins TRBV28 and TRBJ1-3; 8 bases agree with TRBD1. V lost 5 bases, J lost 4 bases, and 7 bases stayed unmatched. The CDR3 contains 15 residues. The germline V gene encodes CDR1 MDHEN and CDR2 SYDVKM. CDR3 nucleotides: TGTGCCAGCAGTACCCCGGACAGGGCCGGAAACACCATATATTTT. It yields the protein CASSTPDRAGNTIYF.

The chain links TRBV12-3 or TRBV12-4 to TRBJ2-3; tentative D call: TRBD2 (5 bases). This CDR3 region has 12 residues. Trimming shortened V by 5 bases and J by 9 bases, and 12 bases separated the two germline ends. The CDR3 region has the DNA TGTGCCAGCAGTCGGCCTCTAGCCACGCAGTATTTT. Residues: CASSRPLATQYF.

The chain has TRBV5-6 and TRBJ1-2; TRBD1 agrees at 7 bases. Germline values: CDR1 SGHDT, CDR2 YYEEEE. Losses at the gene ends were 4 bases for V and 3 bases for J; bases not matched to a gene: 12. The CDR3 contains 16 residues. The CDR3, as DNA: TGTGCCAGCAGCCCCCCCGGTGTGACAGGGCACTATGGCTACACCTTC. It yields the protein CASSPPGVTGHYGYTF.

This chain connects TRBV5-6 to TRBJ1-2; possibly TRBD1 for D (5 bases). Germline CDR1 and CDR2: SGHDT and YYEEEE. There are 13 residues in the CDR3. Trimming left V 5 bases short and J 4 bases short, with 12 bases between. As DNA, the CDR3 is TGTGCCAGCAGTTTTTCAGGGCTCTATGGCTACACCTTC. Translated, it gives CASSFSGLYGYTF.

This clone was counted between two and nine times. The V gene is TRBV28, the J gene TRBJ2-1, with 9 nucleotides matching TRBD2. This CDR3 is built from 13 residues. Germline lookup yields CDR1 MDHEN and CDR2 SYDVKM. The V segment lost 10 bases and the J segment 7 bases; nucleotides outside the gene matches: 8. The CDR3 is CATRAGGKNEQFF. In DNA, the CDR3 is TGTGCCACTCGAGCGGGAGGAAAGAATGAGCAGTTCTTC. The full variable domain, completed using reference TRBV28 and TRBJ2-1, is DVKVTQSSRYLVKRTGEKVFLECVQDMDHENMFWYRQDPGLGLRLIYFSYDVKMKEKGDIPEGYSVSREKKERFSLILESASTNQTSMYLCATRAGGKNEQFFGPGTRLTVL.

This clone was counted between two and nine times. V and J are TRBV28 and TRBJ1-2; D is uncertain. Germline loops: CDR1 MDHEN, CDR2 SYDVKM. V lost 3 bases, J lost 3 bases, and 8 bases lay in between. The CDR3 is made up of 13 amino acids. CDR3 nucleotide sequence: TGTGCCAGCAGTTTTAGCAGAGACTATGGCTACACCTTC. Translated: CASSFSRDYGYTF.

The rearrangement joins TRBV21-1 to TRBJ2-7; the table names TRBD2, a call not compared with the DNA. TRBV21-1 is labeled a pseudogene. The CDR3 loop spans 17 amino acids. CDR3 nucleotide sequence: TGTGCCAGCAGCAAAGGTCAAGGGACTAGCGGTTACTACGAGCAGTACTTC. It yields the protein CASSKGQGTSGYYEQYF.

This clone was seen only a few times. J is TRBJ2-2 and V is TRBV10-3; 9 bases align to TRBD1. V dropped 5 bases and J dropped 9; count of bases not matched to a gene: 10. This CDR3 has 15 amino acids. CDR1 is ENHRY and CDR2 is SYGVKD in the germline V gene. CDR3 amino acids: CAISLSGTGSRELFF. The DNA of the CDR3 is TGTGCCATCAGTCTGAGCGGGACAGGGAGCCGGGAGCTGTTTTTT.

The chain employs TRBV4-1 and TRBJ2-2, with TRBD1 identical over 7 bases. With 4 bases clipped from V and 6 bases from J, the junction kept 8 bases outside the gene matches. CDR1 and CDR2 from the germline V gene are MGHRA and YSYEKL. This CDR3 spans 15 amino acids. CDR3 loop: CASSREPGGPGELFF. CDR3 coding DNA: TGCGCCAGCAGCCGAGAACCAGGGGGTCCCGGGGAGCTGTTTTTT.

V is TRBV6-5 and J is TRBJ2-1; 8 nucleotides agree with TRBD2. The trim removed 7 bases at V and 7 bases at J, leaving 9 bases unmatched. Germline values: CDR1 MNHEY, CDR2 SVGAGI. There are 14 residues in the CDR3. The CDR3 DNA follows: TGTGCCAGCAAATCGGAGCGGGAGTTAAATGAGCAGTTCTTC. Its translation is CASKSERELNEQFF.

The chain couples TRBV18 to TRBJ2-7, with 7 bases identical to TRBD1. The V gene end was trimmed by 2 bases and the J gene end by 4 bases; junction bases not matched to a gene: 8. CDR1 and CDR2 from the germline V gene are KGHSH and LQKENI. The CDR3 runs to 15 residues. CDR3 region: CASSPSEGARYEQYF. The CDR3 region has the DNA TGTGCCAGCTCACCATCAGAGGGGGCGAGGTACGAGCAGTACTTC.

This clone has ten or more counts. Other DNA sequences within the sample encode an identical CDR3. This sequence joins TRBV5-1 and TRBJ1-1; 8 bases fit TRBD1. The V gene's germline CDR1 is SGHRS and CDR2 YFSETQ. V lost 4 bases and J lost 1; bases outside the gene matches: 3. This CDR3 region has 14 residues. The CDR3 nucleotides are TGCGCCAGCAGCCCCGGGACAGGGAACACTGAAGCTTTCTTT. Translation: CASSPGTGNTEAFF. Together with reference TRBV5-1 and TRBJ1-1, the CDR3 gives the full variable domain: KAGVTQTPRYLIKTRGQQVTLSCSPISGHRSVSWYQQTPGQGLQFLFEYFSETQRNKGNFPGRFSGRQFSNSRSEMNVSTLELGDSALYLCASSPGTGNTEAFFGQGTRLTVV.

The V and J genes are TRBV6-5 and TRBJ1-1; D is ambiguous. From germline, CDR1 is MNHEY and CDR2 SVGAGI. The V end lost 6 bases, the J end lost 3 bases, and 11 bases lay between the germline ends. The CDR3 sequence is 13 residues long. This CDR3 reads CASREDGYTEAFF. The CDR3 DNA reads as TGTGCCAGCAGGGAGGACGGATACACTGAAGCTTTCTTT.

This clone was observed a few times. The chain is built from TRBV7-2 and TRBJ1-5; D is unclear. Deletions cut 1 base from V and 4 bases from J, with 11 bases between. Germline CDR1 SGHTA, CDR2 FQGNSA. This CDR3 has 15 residues. The DNA for the CDR3 is TGTGCCAGCAGCTTAGGGTCCGGGGAAAATCAGCCCCAGCATTTT. Encoded protein: CASSLGSGENQPQHF. Looking up the rest from reference TRBV7-2 and TRBJ1-5 gives the full variable domain: GAGVSQSPSNKVTEKGKDVELRCDPISGHTALYWYRQSLGQGLEFLIYFQGNSAPDKSGLPSDRFSAERTGGSVSTLTIQRTQQEDSAVYLCASSLGSGENQPQHFGDGTRLSIL.

This clone was seen more than once but under ten times. The rearrangement uses TRBV28 and TRBJ1-1; D is possibly TRBD1 (6 bases). V was clipped by 4 bases and J by 1 base, with 16 bases between them. CDR1 is MDHEN, CDR2 SYDVKM, per germline. The CDR3 spans 16 residues. The CDR3 nucleotides read TGTGCCAGCAGTTCGGGAGGGGGGGGAAAGAACACTGAAGCTTTCTTT. Amino acid sequence: CASSSGGGGKNTEAFF.

In this sample, this clone turned up once. The chain links TRBV6-5 to TRBJ1-2; perhaps TRBD1 as D (6 bases). Germline-derived CDR1 and CDR2 are MNHEY and SVGAGI. The CDR3 is 14 residues long. Trimming removed 6 bases from V and 4 bases from J, with 15 bases in between. The CDR3 sequence is CASSERQDIYGYTF. In DNA, the CDR3 is TGTGCCAGCAGCGAGAGACAGGACATCTATGGCTACACCTTC.

V usage is TRBV19 and J usage is TRBJ2-7; TRBD1 matches at 7 bases. V lost 3 bases to trimming and J lost 3 bases; unmatched junction nucleotides: 8. Germline V lookup: CDR1 LNHDA, CDR2 SQIVND (reference sequence). The CDR3 has 15 amino acids. DNA for the CDR3: TGTGCCAGTAGTATGGGAACAGGGGTCCTCTACGAGCAGTACTTC. The encoded protein is CASSMGTGVLYEQYF.

This chain links TRBV19 with TRBJ2-7; TRBD1 might be the D (5 bases). From germline, CDR1 is LNHDA and CDR2 SQIVND (reference sequence). The CDR3 loop spans 14 amino acids. Trimming took off 4 bases at V and 2 bases at J, with 12 bases between the two ends. As DNA, the CDR3 is TGTGCCAGTAGTAAAAAACAGGAGCCCTACGAGCAGTACTTC. This encodes CASSKKQEPYEQYF. The full variable domain, completed using reference TRBV19 and TRBJ2-7, is DGGITQSPKYLFRKEGQNVTLSCEQNLNHDAMYWYRQDPGQGLRLIYYSQIVNDFQKGDIAEGYSVSREKKESFPLTVTSAQKNPTAFYLCASSKKQEPYEQYFGPGTRLTVT.

The chain recombines TRBV6-6 with TRBJ2-1, with a weak D call TRBD2 (5 bases). CDR1 is MNHNY, CDR2 SVGAGI, per germline (reference sequence). The V gene lost 3 bases and the J gene lost 5 bases, with 11 bases spanning the gap. The CDR3 consists of 14 residues. CDR3: CASSYFGGNNEQFF. For the CDR3, the DNA is TGTGCCAGCAGTTATTTCGGAGGTAACAATGAGCAGTTCTTC.

The chain employs TRBV5-6 and TRBJ1-5; no definite D call. CDR1 and CDR2 (germline): SGHDT, YYEEEE. The CDR3 is made up of 14 amino acids. The V end lost 0 bases, the J end lost 0 bases, and 4 bases lay between the germline ends. As DNA, the CDR3 is TGTGCCAGCAGCTTGGGGCCTAGCAATCAGCCCCAGCATTTT. Translated, it gives CASSLGPSNQPQHF.

This chain connects TRBV7-3 to TRBJ2-3; perhaps TRBD1 as D (6 bases). This CDR3 has 15 amino acids. Deletions cut 4 bases from V and 2 bases from J, with 13 bases between. The V gene's germline CDR1 is SGHTA and CDR2 FQGTGA. CDR3 loop: CASSSTGSHTDTQYF. Here the CDR3 DNA reads TGTGCCAGCAGCTCGACAGGAAGTCACACAGATACGCAGTATTTT.

The rearrangement links TRBV19 to TRBJ1-2; a weak D match, TRBD1 (6 bases). The V end was cut by 4 bases, the J end by 6 bases, with 15 bases between. The CDR3 totals 14 residues. Germline CDR1 reads LNHDA; CDR2 reads SQIVND (reference sequence). The CDR3 region is CASSTAGTKDGYTF. The CDR3, as DNA: TGTGCCAGTAGTACAGCCGGGACAAAGGATGGCTACACCTTC.

Only a few counts were recorded for this clone. The chain employs TRBV30 and TRBJ2-3; 10 bases match TRBD2. Germline CDR1 reads GTSNPN; CDR2 reads SVGIG (reference sequence). Unmatched junction bases numbered 7, after V lost 3 bases and J lost 13 bases. The CDR3 contains 12 residues. CDR3 loop: CAWSPTSGVKYF. The CDR3 DNA is TGTGCCTGGAGCCCTACTAGCGGGGTTAAGTATTTT.

V is TRBV10-3 and J is TRBJ1-5; D remains ambiguous. The CDR3 is 13 amino acids. Between the trimmed V and J ends, which lost 8 bases and 0 bases, there was a span of 8 bases. CDR1 is ENHRY, CDR2 SYGVKD, per germline. The CDR3 loop is CAISQNSNQPQHF. The CDR3 DNA follows: TGTGCCATCTCCCAAAATAGCAATCAGCCCCAGCATTTT.